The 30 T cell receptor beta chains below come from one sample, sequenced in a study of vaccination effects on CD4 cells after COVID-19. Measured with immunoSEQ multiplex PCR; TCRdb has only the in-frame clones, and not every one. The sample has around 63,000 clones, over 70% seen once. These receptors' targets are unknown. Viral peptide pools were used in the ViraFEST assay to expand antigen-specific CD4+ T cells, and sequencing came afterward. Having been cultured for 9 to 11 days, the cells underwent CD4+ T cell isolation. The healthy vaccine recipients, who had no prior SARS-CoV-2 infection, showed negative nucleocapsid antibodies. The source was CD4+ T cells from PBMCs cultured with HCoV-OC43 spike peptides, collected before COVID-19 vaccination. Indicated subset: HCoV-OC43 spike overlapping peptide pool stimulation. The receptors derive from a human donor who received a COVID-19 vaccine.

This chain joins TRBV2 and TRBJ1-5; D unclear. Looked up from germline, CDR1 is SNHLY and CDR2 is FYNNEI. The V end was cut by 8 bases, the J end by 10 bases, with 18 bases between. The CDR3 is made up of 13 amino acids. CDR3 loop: CASRTLPDYPQHF. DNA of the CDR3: TGTGCCAGCCGAACCCTACCGGACTATCCCCAGCATTTT.

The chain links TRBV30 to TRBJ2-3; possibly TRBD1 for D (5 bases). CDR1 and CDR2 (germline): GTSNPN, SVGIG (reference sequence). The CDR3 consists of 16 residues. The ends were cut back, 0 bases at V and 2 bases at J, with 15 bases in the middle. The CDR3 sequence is CAWSVHVGPLTDTQYF. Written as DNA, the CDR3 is TGTGCCTGGAGTGTACATGTGGGGCCTCTCACAGATACGCAGTATTTT.

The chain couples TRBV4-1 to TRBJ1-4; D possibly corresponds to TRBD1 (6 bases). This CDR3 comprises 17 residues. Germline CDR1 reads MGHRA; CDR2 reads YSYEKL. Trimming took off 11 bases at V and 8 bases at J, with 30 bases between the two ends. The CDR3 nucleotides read TGCGCCCAGTCGCCCCCCGCCCGCGGGACACCCGAAGAAAAACTGTTTTTT. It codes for CAQSPPARGTPEEKLFF.

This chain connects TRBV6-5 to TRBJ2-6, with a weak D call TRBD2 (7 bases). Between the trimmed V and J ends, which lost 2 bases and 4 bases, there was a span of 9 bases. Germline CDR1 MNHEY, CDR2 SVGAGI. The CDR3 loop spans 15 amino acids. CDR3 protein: CASSYAGAGANVLTF. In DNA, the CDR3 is TGTGCCAGCAGTTACGCGGGGGCCGGGGCCAACGTCCTGACTTTC.

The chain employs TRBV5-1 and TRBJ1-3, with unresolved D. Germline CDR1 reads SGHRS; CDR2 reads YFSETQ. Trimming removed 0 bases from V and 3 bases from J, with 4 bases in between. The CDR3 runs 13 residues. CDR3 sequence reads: CASSLALGNTIYF. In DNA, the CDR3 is TGCGCCAGCAGCTTGGCCCTTGGAAACACCATATATTTT.

In nucleotides, the CDR3 is TGTGCCAGCCCAACCCCGATTTGGGGGGTTACAGATACGCAGTATTTT. This sequence encodes CASPTPIWGVTDTQYF. The gene calls are TRBV5-8 and TRBJ2-3, with D possibly being TRBD2 (6 bases). There are 16 residues in the CDR3. The V gene lost 7 bases and the J gene lost 3 bases, with 21 bases spanning the gap. Germline V gene sequence: CDR1 SGHTS, CDR2 YDEGEE.

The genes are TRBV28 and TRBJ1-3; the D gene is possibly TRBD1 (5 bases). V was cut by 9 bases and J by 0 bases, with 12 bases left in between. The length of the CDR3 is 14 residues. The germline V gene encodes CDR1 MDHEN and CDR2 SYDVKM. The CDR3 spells CASDGGSSGNTIYF. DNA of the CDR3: TGTGCCAGTGACGGGGGGAGCTCTGGAAACACCATATATTTT.

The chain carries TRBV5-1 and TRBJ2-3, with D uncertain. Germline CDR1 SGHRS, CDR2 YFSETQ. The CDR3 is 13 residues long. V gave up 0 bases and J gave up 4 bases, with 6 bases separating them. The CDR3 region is CASSLALADTQYF. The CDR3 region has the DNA TGCGCCAGCAGCTTGGCCCTGGCAGATACGCAGTATTTT.

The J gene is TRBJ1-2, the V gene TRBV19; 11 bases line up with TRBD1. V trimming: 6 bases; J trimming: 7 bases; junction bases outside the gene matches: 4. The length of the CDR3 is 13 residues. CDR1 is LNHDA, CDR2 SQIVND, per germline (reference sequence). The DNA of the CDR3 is TGTGCCAGTAGAGGACAGGGGGCTAGTGGCTACACCTTC. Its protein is CASRGQGASGYTF.

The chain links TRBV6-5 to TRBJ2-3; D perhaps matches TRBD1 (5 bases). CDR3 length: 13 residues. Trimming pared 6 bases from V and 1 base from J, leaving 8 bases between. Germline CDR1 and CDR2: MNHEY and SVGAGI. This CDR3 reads CASRGPGTDTQYF. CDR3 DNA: TGTGCCAGCAGGGGGCCCGGCACAGATACGCAGTATTTT.

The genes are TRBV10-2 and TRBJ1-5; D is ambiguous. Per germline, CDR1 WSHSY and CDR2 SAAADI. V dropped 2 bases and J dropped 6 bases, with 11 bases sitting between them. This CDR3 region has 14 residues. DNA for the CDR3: TGCGCCAGCAGTGAGGGGCTGGAGCTTCAGCCCCAGCATTTT. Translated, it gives CASSEGLELQPQHF.

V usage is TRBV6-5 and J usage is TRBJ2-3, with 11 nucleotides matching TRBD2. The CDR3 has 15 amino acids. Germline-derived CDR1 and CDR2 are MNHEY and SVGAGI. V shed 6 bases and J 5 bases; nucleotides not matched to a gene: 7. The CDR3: CASSALAGAGDTQYF. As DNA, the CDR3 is TGTGCCAGCAGCGCACTAGCGGGGGCCGGAGATACGCAGTATTTT.

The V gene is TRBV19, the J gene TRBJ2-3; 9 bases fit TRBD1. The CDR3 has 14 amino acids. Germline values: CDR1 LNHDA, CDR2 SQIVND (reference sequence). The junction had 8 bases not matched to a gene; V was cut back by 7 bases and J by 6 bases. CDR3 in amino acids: CASKWTGEADTQYF. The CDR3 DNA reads TGTGCCAGTAAATGGACAGGGGAAGCCGATACGCAGTATTTT.

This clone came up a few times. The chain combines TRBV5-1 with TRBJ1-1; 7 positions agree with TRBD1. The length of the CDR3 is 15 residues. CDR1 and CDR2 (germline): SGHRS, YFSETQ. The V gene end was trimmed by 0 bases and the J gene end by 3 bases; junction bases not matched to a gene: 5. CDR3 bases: TGCGCCAGCAGCTTGGTAGAGGGGGCTGACACTGAAGCTTTCTTT. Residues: CASSLVEGADTEAFF.

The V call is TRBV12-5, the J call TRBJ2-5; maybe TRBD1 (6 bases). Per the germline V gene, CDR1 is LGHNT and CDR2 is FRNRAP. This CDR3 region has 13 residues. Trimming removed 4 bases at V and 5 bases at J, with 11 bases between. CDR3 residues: CASGSNRAETQYF. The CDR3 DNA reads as TGTGCTAGTGGTTCCAACAGGGCGGAGACCCAGTACTTC. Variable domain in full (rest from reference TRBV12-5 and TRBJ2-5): DARVTQTPRHKVTEMGQEVTMRCQPILGHNTVFWYRQTMMQGLELLAYFRNRAPLDDSGMPKDRFSAEMPDATLATLKIQPSEPRDSAVYFCASGSNRAETQYFGPGTRLLVL.

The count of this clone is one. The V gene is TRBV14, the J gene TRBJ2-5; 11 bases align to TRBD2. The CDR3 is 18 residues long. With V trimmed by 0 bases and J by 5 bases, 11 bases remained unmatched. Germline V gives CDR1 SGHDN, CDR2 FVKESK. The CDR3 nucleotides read TGTGCCAGCAGCCAAGATCTCGGTAGCGGGGGGGCTTGGGAGACCCAGTACTTC. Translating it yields CASSQDLGSGGAWETQYF.

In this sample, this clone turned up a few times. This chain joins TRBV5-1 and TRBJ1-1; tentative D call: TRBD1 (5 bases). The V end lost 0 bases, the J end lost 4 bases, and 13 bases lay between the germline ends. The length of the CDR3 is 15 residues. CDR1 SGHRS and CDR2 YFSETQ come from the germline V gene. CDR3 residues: CASSLVPGKGTEAFF. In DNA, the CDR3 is TGCGCCAGCAGCTTGGTTCCAGGGAAGGGCACTGAAGCTTTCTTT.

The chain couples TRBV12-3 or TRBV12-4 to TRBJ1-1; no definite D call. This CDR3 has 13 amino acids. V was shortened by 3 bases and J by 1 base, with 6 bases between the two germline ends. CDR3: CASSFYRNTEAFF. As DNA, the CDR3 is TGTGCCAGCAGTTTTTACCGGAACACTGAAGCTTTCTTT.

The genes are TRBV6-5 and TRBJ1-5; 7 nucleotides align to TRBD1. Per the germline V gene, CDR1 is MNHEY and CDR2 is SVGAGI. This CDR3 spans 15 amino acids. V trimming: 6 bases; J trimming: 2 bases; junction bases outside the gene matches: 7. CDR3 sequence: CASRPGGRGNQPQHF. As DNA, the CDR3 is TGTGCCAGCAGGCCAGGGGGAAGGGGCAATCAGCCCCAGCATTTT.

In nucleotides, the CDR3 is TGCGCCAGCAGCCAATCGGTCCCCATCAGGCCTAACTATGGCTACACCTTC. This translates into CASSQSVPIRPNYGYTF. The gene calls are TRBV4-1 and TRBJ1-2; D is unresolved. The CDR3 length is 17 residues. Germline CDR1 MGHRA, CDR2 YSYEKL. Between the trimmed V and J ends, which lost 2 bases and 0 bases, there was a span of 16 bases.

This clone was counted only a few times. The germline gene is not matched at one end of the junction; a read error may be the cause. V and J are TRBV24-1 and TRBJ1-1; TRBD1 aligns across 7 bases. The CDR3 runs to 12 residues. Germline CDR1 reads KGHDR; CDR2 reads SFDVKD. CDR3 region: CASSRQGTEAFF. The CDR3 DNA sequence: TGTGCCTCCAGTAGACAGGGCACTGAAGCTTTCTTT.

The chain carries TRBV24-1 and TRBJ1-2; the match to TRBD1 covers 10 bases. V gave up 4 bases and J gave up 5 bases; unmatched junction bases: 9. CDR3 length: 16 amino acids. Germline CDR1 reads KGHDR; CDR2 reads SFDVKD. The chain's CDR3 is CATSDSMDRGSYGYTF. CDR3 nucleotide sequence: TGTGCCACCAGTGACTCCATGGACAGGGGGTCGTATGGCTACACCTTC.

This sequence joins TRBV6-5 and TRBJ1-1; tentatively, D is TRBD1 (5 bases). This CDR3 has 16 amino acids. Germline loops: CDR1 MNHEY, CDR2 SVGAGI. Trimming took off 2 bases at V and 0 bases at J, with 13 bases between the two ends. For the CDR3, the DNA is TGTGCCAGCAGTTACGAGGGGAAGGGAGTGAACACTGAAGCTTTCTTT. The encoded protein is CASSYEGKGVNTEAFF.

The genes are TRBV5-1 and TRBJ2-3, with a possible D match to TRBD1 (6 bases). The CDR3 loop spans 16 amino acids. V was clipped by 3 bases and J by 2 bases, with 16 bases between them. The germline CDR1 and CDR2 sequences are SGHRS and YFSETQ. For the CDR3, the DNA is TGCGCCAGCAGCTCTCGGGCAGGGGTCTTCACAGATACGCAGTATTTT. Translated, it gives CASSSRAGVFTDTQYF.

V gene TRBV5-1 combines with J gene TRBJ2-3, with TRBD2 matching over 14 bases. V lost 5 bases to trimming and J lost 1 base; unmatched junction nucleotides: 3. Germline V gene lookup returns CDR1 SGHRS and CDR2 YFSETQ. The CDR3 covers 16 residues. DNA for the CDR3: TGCGCCAGCAGGACTAGCGGGGGGGTAGGCACAGATACGCAGTATTTT. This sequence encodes CASRTSGGVGTDTQYF.

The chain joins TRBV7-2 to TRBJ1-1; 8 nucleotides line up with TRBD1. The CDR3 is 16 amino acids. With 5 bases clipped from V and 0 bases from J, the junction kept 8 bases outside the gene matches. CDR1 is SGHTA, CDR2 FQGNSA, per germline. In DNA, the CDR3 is TGTGCCAGCAGCGGCTCCGGGACAGGAGTGAACACTGAAGCTTTCTTT. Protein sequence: CASSGSGTGVNTEAFF.

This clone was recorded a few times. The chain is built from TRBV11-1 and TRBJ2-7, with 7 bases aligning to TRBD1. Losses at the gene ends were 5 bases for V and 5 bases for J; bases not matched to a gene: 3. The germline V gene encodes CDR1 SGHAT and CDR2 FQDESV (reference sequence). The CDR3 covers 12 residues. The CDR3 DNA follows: TGTGCCAGCAGCCTCGACAGGGACGAGCAGTACGTC. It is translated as CASSLDRDEQYV.

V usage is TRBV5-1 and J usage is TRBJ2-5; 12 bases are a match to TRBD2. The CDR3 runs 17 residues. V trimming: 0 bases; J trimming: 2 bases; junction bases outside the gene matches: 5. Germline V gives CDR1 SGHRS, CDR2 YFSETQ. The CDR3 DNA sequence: TGCGCCAGCAGCTTGGGACTAGCGGGGGCCTTACAAGAGACCCAGTACTTC. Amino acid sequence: CASSLGLAGALQETQYF. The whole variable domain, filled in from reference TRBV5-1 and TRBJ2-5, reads KAGVTQTPRYLIKTRGQQVTLSCSPISGHRSVSWYQQTPGQGLQFLFEYFSETQRNKGNFPGRFSGRQFSNSRSEMNVSTLELGDSALYLCASSLGLAGALQETQYFGPGTRLLVL.

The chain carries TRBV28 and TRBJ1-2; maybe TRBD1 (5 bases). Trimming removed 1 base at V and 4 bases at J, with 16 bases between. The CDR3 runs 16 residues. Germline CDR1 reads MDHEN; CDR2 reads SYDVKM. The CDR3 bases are TGTGCCAGCAGTTTATCCCCGGGGGGGGTCCTCTATGGCTACACCTTC. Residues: CASSLSPGGVLYGYTF.

DNA of the CDR3: TGTGCCAGCAGTGAAGTTCCCGGGGTTGGCAATCAGCCCCAGCATTTT. Translating gives CASSEVPGVGNQPQHF. The chain carries TRBV6-1 and TRBJ1-5, with D uncertain. The CDR3 has 16 amino acids. V was pared by 1 base and J by 2 bases, with 12 bases between. The germline V gene has CDR1 MNHNS and CDR2 SASEGT.